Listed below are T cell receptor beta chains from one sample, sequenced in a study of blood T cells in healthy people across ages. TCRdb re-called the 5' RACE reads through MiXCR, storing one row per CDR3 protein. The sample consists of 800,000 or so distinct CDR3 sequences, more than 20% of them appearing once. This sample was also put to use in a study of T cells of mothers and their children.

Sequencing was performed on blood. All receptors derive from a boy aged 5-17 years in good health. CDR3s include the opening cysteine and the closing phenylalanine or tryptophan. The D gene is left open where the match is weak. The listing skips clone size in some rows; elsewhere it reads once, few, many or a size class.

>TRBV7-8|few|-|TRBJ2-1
TGTGCCAGCAGCTTAAATAGGGGGGGCTCCTACAATGAGCAGTTCTTC
CASSLNRGGSYNEQFF
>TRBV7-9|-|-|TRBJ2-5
TGTGCCAGCAGCTTATCGGCTAGCAAGGAGACCCAGTACTTC
CASSLSASKETQYF
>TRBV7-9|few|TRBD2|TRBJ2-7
TGTGCCAGCAGCTTTGTAGCGGGAGTTACCCACGAGCAGTACTTC
CASSFVAGVTHEQYF
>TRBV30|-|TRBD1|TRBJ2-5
TGTGCCTGGGACAGGGGCAAGACCCAGTACTTC
CAWDRGKTQYF
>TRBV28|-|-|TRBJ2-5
TGTGCCAGCAGTTTAAGCAGGGCTGTGGAGACCCAGTACTTC
CASSLSRAVETQYF
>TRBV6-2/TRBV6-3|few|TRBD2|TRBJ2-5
TGTGCCAGCAGCTGGACTAGTTTGGAGACCCAGTACTTC
CASSWTSLETQYF
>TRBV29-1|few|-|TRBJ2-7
TGCAGCGTTGTCCCCACGGACTACGACGAGCAGTACTTC
CSVVPTDYDEQYF
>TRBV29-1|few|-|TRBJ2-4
TGCAGCGCTAAGTACGCCAAAAACATTCAGTACTTC
CSAKYAKNIQYF
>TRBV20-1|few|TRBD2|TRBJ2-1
TGCAGTGCCCAGACTAGCGGGAGGGCCATTTCCTACAATGAGCAGTTCTTC
CSAQTSGRAISYNEQFF
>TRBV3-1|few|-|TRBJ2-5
TGTGCCAGCAGCCGATGGGTACCGGGAGCCTTTAAAACTGAGCAGTACTTC
CASSRWVPGAFKTEQYF
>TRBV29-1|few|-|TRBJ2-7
TGCAGCGTTGAGTGGGACCCATCCACCTACGAGCAGTACTTC
CSVEWDPSTYEQYF
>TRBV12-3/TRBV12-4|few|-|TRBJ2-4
TGTGCCAGCAGTTTGAACATTCAGTACTTC
CASSLNIQYF
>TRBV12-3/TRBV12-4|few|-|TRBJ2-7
TGTGCCAGCAGGGGGGACGGCGAGGGTGCCGAGCAGTACTTC
CASRGDGEGAEQYF
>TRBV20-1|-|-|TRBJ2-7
TGCAGTGCTAGAGATTACCAAAACGGGATAACCTACGAGCAGTACTTC
CSARDYQNGITYEQYF
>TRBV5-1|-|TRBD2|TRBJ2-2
TGCGCCAGCAGGCGGACTAGCGAGCTCACCGGGGAGCTGTTTTTT
CASRRTSELTGELFF
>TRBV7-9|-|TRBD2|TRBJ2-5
TGTGCCAGCAGCTCCCTAGCGGGGGGGCCTCAGACCCAGTACTTC
CASSSLAGGPQTQYF
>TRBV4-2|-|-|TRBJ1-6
TGTGCCAGCAGCCAAGTTGCAGGGGACTCACCCCTCCACTTT
CASSQVAGDSPLHF
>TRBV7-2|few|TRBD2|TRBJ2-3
TGTGCCAGCAGCTTTGGGGGACTAGGGGATACGCAGTATTTT
CASSFGGLGDTQYF
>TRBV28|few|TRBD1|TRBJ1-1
TGTGCCAGCAGTTGGGAGGGGGCGGTGAAAGAAGCTTTCTTT
CASSWEGAVKEAFF
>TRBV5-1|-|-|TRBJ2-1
TGCGCCAGCAGCTCGCCCCGAAATGAGCAGTTCTTC
CASSSPRNEQFF
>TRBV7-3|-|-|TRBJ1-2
TGTGCCAGCAGTCTCACCTCGGGCCCTCGGGGCTACACCTTC
CASSLTSGPRGYTF
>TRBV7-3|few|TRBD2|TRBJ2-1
TGTGCCAGCAGCCCTCAACCGGGACTAGCGGGGGGGATGAACAATGAGCAGTTCTTC
CASSPQPGLAGGMNNEQFF
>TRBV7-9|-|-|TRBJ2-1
TGTGCCAGCAGCTCTTTGGTGTGGGGCAATGAGCAGTTCTTC
CASSSLVWGNEQFF
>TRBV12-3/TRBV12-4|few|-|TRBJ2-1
TGTGCCAGCAGTTCTCCTAAGGGTCGCGTGGGTAATGAGCAGTTCTTC
CASSSPKGRVGNEQFF
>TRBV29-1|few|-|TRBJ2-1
TGCAGCGCCCGGAGCGTTAATGAGCAGTTCTTC
CSARSVNEQFF
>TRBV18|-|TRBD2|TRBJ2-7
TGTGCCAGCTCACCTATCTGGACTAGCGGACCCTACGAGCAGTACTTC
CASSPIWTSGPYEQYF
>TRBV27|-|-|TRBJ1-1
TGTGCCAGCAGGCTACAGGGAAGTATGAACACTGAAGCTTTCTTT
CASRLQGSMNTEAFF
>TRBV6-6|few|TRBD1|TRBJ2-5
TGTGCCAGCGGCAAAGCAGGGACAGGCGGTACTGTGTACTTC
CASGKAGTGGTVYF
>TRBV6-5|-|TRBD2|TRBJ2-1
TGTGCCGGCAGTTACATATTTAGCGGGGGGCCCGGTGAGCAGTTCTTC
CAGSYIFSGGPGEQFF
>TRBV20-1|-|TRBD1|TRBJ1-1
TGCAGTGCTCCTTCGGACAGGGTTGGCACTGAAGCTTTCTTT
CSAPSDRVGTEAFF
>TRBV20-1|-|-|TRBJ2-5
TGCAGTGCTAGAGATACCCAGAAAGAGACCCAGTACTTC
CSARDTQKETQYF
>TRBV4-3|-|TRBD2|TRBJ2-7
TGCGCCAGCAGCCAAGGAAAAAGCGGGAGTTCTTACGAGCAGTACTTC
CASSQGKSGSSYEQYF
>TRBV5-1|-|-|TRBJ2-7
TGCGCCAGCAGCTTGGGCGGATACGGGAGATACGAGCAGTACTTC
CASSLGGYGRYEQYF
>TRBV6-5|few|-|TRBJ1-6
TGTGCCAGCAGTCCTCGCGGTGGGGGTAATTCACCCCTCCACTTT
CASSPRGGGNSPLHF
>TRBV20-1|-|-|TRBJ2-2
TGCAGTGCTAGAGACGGGGCCCGGGACACCGGGGAGCTGTTTTTT
CSARDGARDTGELFF
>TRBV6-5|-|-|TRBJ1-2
TGTGCCAGCAGGCAGGGAGGCCCCTATGGCTACACCTTC
CASRQGGPYGYTF
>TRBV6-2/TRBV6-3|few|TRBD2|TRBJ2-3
TGTGCCAGCAGTGTGGGGACGGGACTAGCGGCAGATACGCAGTATTTT
CASSVGTGLAADTQYF
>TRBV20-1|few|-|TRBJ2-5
TGCAGTGCTAGAGCTTCCCTGTACCAAGAGACCCAGTACTTC
CSARASLYQETQYF
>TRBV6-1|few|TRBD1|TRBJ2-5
TGTGCCAGCATCAGACAACCTTCGGGACAGACTCAAGAGACCCAGTACTTC
CASIRQPSGQTQETQYF
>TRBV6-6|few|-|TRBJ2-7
TGTGCCAGCAGCTACGGGAGCAACGAGCAGTACTTC
CASSYGSNEQYF
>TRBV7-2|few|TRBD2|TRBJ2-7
TGTGCCAGCAGCTTAGCGGCGGGAGTTTCCTCCGAGCAGTACTTC
CASSLAAGVSSEQYF
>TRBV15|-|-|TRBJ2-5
TGTGCCACCAGCAGAGATCTAGGGGGAGTCGCAGAGACCCAGTACTTC
CATSRDLGGVAETQYF
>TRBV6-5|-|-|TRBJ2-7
TGTGCCAGCAGCGACCGGGACACAGACTCCTACGAGCAGTACTTC
CASSDRDTDSYEQYF
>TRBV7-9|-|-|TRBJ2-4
TGTGCCAGCAGCTTAGCCGACATAAACATTCAGTACTTC
CASSLADINIQYF
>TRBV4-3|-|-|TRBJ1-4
TGCGCCAGCAGCCAAGATACAGGGACCGAAAAACTGTTTTTT
CASSQDTGTEKLFF
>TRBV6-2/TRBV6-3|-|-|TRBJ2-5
TGTGCCAGCAGAAAACGACTAGAGGCGGAGACCCAGTACTTC
CASRKRLEAETQYF
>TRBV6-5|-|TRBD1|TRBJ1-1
TGTGCCAGCGGAACAGGGGTGACTGAAGCTTTCTTT
CASGTGVTEAFF
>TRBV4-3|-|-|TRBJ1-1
TGCGCCAGCAGCCAAGGCGCAGGGGACAACACTGAAGCTTTCTTT
CASSQGAGDNTEAFF
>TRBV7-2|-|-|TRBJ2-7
TGTGCCAGCAGCTTAGGCTCAGAACCTTCCTACGAGCAGTACTTC
CASSLGSEPSYEQYF
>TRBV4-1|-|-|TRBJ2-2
TGCGCCAGCAGCCCCAGTAATAGCCATGGCGGGGAGCTGTTTTTT
CASSPSNSHGGELFF
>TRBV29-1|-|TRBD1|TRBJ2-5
TGCAGCGTTGAGCAACAGGGGCGCGAGGAGACCCAGTACTTC
CSVEQQGREETQYF
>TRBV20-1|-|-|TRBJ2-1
TGCAGTGCTTCCTCGGAGATTGAGCAGTTCTTC
CSASSEIEQFF
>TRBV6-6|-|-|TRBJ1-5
TGTGCCAGCAGCGACCCCGGGGGTAGCAATCAGCCCCAGCATTTT
CASSDPGGSNQPQHF
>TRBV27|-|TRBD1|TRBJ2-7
TGTGCCAGCAGTTTAGATACCGGGACAGGGTCCTACGAGCAGTACTTC
CASSLDTGTGSYEQYF